This is a list of T cell receptor beta chains from one sample in a study of beta chain features in type 1 diabetes. Only in-frame clones appear in the TCRdb table, and some are missing; sequencing was by immunoSEQ multiplex PCR. Altogether around 340,000 clones are present, about 20% being singletons, with the ten largest covering 0.035% to 0.055%. Sequencing was done on a sample of naive CD4+ T cells from blood. Receptor source: a woman younger than 30 in good health. Each CDR3 is given with its conserved first and last residue. D genes are given only for firm matches. Size tells how often a clone was seen (once, few, many) or the class of an expanded clone, and some rows leave it out.

TGTGCCAGCAGCCAGGGAAGCGAGGAGACCCAGTACTTC	CASSQGSEETQYF	NA	few	TRBJ2-5	TRBV5-4
TGTGCCACCCTAAGACAGGGTAGGGAGAACACTGAAGCTTTCTTT	CATLRQGRENTEAFF	TRBD1	NA	TRBJ1-1	TRBV9
TGCGCCAGCAGCCGCCCAGGGGGGGAGCAGTTCTTC	CASSRPGGEQFF	NA	NA	TRBJ2-1	TRBV4-1
TGTGCCAGCAGTGTTAGCGGGGCCACAGATACGCAGTATTTT	CASSVSGATDTQYF	TRBD2	NA	TRBJ2-3	TRBV25-1
TGTGCCAGCAGCCCCATTCGGGACAGTTCTCAAGAGACCCAGTACTTC	CASSPIRDSSQETQYF	TRBD1	few	TRBJ2-5	TRBV7-9
TGTGCCAGCAGCATCGACAGGGGGCAAAACTATGGCTACACCTTC	CASSIDRGQNYGYTF	TRBD1	NA	TRBJ1-2	TRBV5-6
TGTGCCAGCAGAGCCCGCGACAGGCTTAATGAAAAACTGTTTTTT	CASRARDRLNEKLFF	NA	NA	TRBJ1-4	TRBV6-1
TGTGCCAGCAGTTCCCTAGGACAGGGTAGCTCCTACGAGCAGTACTTC	CASSSLGQGSSYEQYF	TRBD1	few	TRBJ2-7	TRBV28
TGTGCCTCCCTGTGGAGGAGTGAAAAACTGTTTTTT	CASLWRSEKLFF	NA	few	TRBJ1-4	TRBV30
TGTGCCAGCAGTTACTCTTTTAGCCCACTTTCACCCCTCCACTTT	CASSYSFSPLSPLHF	NA	NA	TRBJ1-6	TRBV6-5
TGTGCCAGCAGCGTAGGGGCAGGGGGCGACTATGGCTACACCTTC	CASSVGAGGDYGYTF	TRBD1	few	TRBJ1-2	TRBV9
TGTGCCAGCAGCGTAGATCAGGTTCCGGGGGAGCTGTTTTTT	CASSVDQVPGELFF	NA	few	TRBJ2-2	TRBV9
TGTGCCAGCTCACCGCAGGTGGACAATGAGCAGTTCTTC	CASSPQVDNEQFF	NA	NA	TRBJ2-1	TRBV18
TGTGCCAGTAGTATAGAACAGGGCTCCTACGAGCAGTACTTC	CASSIEQGSYEQYF	NA	NA	TRBJ2-7	TRBV19
TGTGCCAGCTACTGGGGGACTAGCGCACGTCCGGGGACCCAGTACTTC	CASYWGTSARPGTQYF	TRBD2	few	TRBJ2-5	TRBV2
TGTGCCAGCACCCTGGGCGGGACCGGGGAGCTGTTTTTT	CASTLGGTGELFF	NA	NA	TRBJ2-2	TRBV11-3
TGCAGCGTTGAAGATCCTGACAGGGATACGCAGTATTTT	CSVEDPDRDTQYF	NA	few	TRBJ2-3	TRBV29-1
TGTGCCTTTGGGCATAACTATGGCTACACCTTC	CAFGHNYGYTF	NA	few	TRBJ1-2	TRBV30
TGTGCCAGCAGCCAGTCGGACAGGGAGCAGTTCTTC	CASSQSDREQFF	TRBD1	few	TRBJ2-1	TRBV4-2
TGTGCCAGCTCCCGTAGCGGGAAAAGGAATGAGCAGTTCTTC	CASSRSGKRNEQFF	TRBD2	NA	TRBJ2-1	TRBV9
TGTGCCAGCAGCCAAGAGTATGCAGCGGATCTACAAGAGACCCAGTACTTC	CASSQEYAADLQETQYF	NA	NA	TRBJ2-5	TRBV4-2
TGCGCCAGCAGCTCGACCGGGACTAGCGGCTCCTACGAGCAGTACTTC	CASSSTGTSGSYEQYF	TRBD2	NA	TRBJ2-7	TRBV5-1
TGTGCCAGCAGCTTCCAGGGATCCACAGATACGCAGTATTTT	CASSFQGSTDTQYF	NA	few	TRBJ2-3	TRBV7-2
TGTGCCACCAGAGATGGGGCCGGTAGCGGGAGCTACAATGAGCAGTTCTTC	CATRDGAGSGSYNEQFF	TRBD2	NA	TRBJ2-1	TRBV15
TGTGCCAGCAGTAGGGGGCAGGGGGAGACCCAGTACTTC	CASSRGQGETQYF	TRBD1	once	TRBJ2-5	TRBV7-2
TGTGCCAGCAGCGAAGGACAGGGTTTCGAGCAGTACTTC	CASSEGQGFEQYF	TRBD1	NA	TRBJ2-7	TRBV9
TGTGCCCTATACAATTTGGGACGACAGGCGAACACTGAAGCTTTCTTT	CALYNLGRQANTEAFF	NA	few	TRBJ1-1	TRBV30
TGTGCCAGCAGCGTAGCTAGGCCTAGCACAGATACGCAGTATTTT	CASSVARPSTDTQYF	NA	NA	TRBJ2-3	TRBV9
TGTGCCAGCAGCTTAGGGCAGACTATCTACAATGAGCAGTTCTTC	CASSLGQTIYNEQFF	NA	few	TRBJ2-1	TRBV7-2
TGTGCCAGTAGTCCTACAGGGACCTACAATGAGCAGTTCTTC	CASSPTGTYNEQFF	NA	NA	TRBJ2-1	TRBV19
TGTGCCAGCAGCCTTTTAGTGAGGGATGGCTACACCTTC	CASSLLVRDGYTF	NA	few	TRBJ1-2	TRBV7-9
TGTGCCAGTAGTATGGGGCAGTCATATGGCTACACCTTC	CASSMGQSYGYTF	NA	few	TRBJ1-2	TRBV19
TGCAGCGTTGGTGGGCTCCTCCAAGAGACCCAGTACTTC	CSVGGLLQETQYF	NA	NA	TRBJ2-5	TRBV29-1
TGTGCCAGCAGTGAACTAAGGGGGAATGAGCAGTTCTTC	CASSELRGNEQFF	NA	few	TRBJ2-1	TRBV2
TGTGCCACCAGCCGGGACTTACACCAAGAGACCCAGTACTTC	CATSRDLHQETQYF	NA	few	TRBJ2-5	TRBV15
TGTGCCAGCAGCTCCAGCGGTCCTTTAGTGGTCGGTACGCAGTATTTT	CASSSSGPLVVGTQYF	NA	NA	TRBJ2-3	TRBV7-2
TGTGCCAGCAGCATAGAGTGGGGAGGAGAAGCTTTCTTT	CASSIEWGGEAFF	NA	few	TRBJ1-1	TRBV5-5
TGTGCCAGCAGTTCCCCTTCGGGGGGGAGGGAGCAGTACTTC	CASSSPSGGREQYF	TRBD2	few	TRBJ2-7	TRBV6-6
TGTGCCAGCAGCCAGACAAAGTCGAACTCTGAAGCTTTCTTT	CASSQTKSNSEAFF	NA	NA	TRBJ1-1	TRBV4-2
TGTGCCAGCAGTGAACGGGTGGAGCGGATCTTC	CASSERVERIF	NA	NA	TRBJ2-1	TRBV6-1
TGCGCCAGCAGCCAAGGTCTCAGGACAGACTATGGCTACACCTTC	CASSQGLRTDYGYTF	NA	few	TRBJ1-2	TRBV4-1
TGTCTCGCGGAGGCGTACTATGGCTACACCTTC	CLAEAYYGYTF	NA	few	TRBJ1-2	TRBV7-9
TGCGCCAGCAGCATGGGACAGGAAGGAGATACGCAGTATTTT	CASSMGQEGDTQYF	TRBD1	few	TRBJ2-3	TRBV5-1
TGTGCCACCAGCAGAGGTCAAGGGACAGGGGGCGATGGCTACACCTTC	CATSRGQGTGGDGYTF	TRBD1	few	TRBJ1-2	TRBV15
TGTGCCAGCAGCCGCCGGGACTCTCACACCGGGGAGCTGTTTTTT	CASSRRDSHTGELFF	NA	few	TRBJ2-2	TRBV5-4
TGTGCCTGGAGCGGGGGGGCGTTGACCCAGTACTTC	CAWSGGALTQYF	TRBD2	NA	TRBJ2-5	TRBV30
TGTGCCAGCAGCCGACAGGGGGCTGGGATCTACGAGCAGTACTTC	CASSRQGAGIYEQYF	TRBD1	NA	TRBJ2-7	TRBV7-6
TGTGCCTGGTCCCCGGGACAGGGGATCTATGAGCAGTTCTTC	CAWSPGQGIYEQFF	TRBD1	NA	TRBJ2-1	TRBV30
TGTGCCAGCAGACCGGGTCCCTCCTTTGGGGAGCAGTACTTC	CASRPGPSFGEQYF	NA	few	TRBJ2-7	TRBV13
TGTGCCAGCAGTTACTCGACTAGCGGGATAAGCGAGCAGTACTTC	CASSYSTSGISEQYF	TRBD2	NA	TRBJ2-7	TRBV6-5
TGCAGCGTTGAAGCTGTGAACACTGAAGCTTTCTTT	CSVEAVNTEAFF	NA	few	TRBJ1-1	TRBV29-1
TGTGCCAGCAGCTTAGGAAGCGGGGGGGCAGATACGCAGTATTTT	CASSLGSGGADTQYF	TRBD2	few	TRBJ2-3	TRBV7-9
TGCAGCGTTCACAGGGGGGGCGAGCAGTTCTTC	CSVHRGGEQFF	NA	NA	TRBJ2-1	TRBV29-1
TGCAGCGTTGCGGGTCTGGGGCAAGATCAGCCCCAGCATTTT	CSVAGLGQDQPQHF	NA	NA	TRBJ1-5	TRBV29-1
TGTGCCAGCAGCGTAAACTCACCTCAACTCGGAGAGGGCTACACCTTC	CASSVNSPQLGEGYTF	NA	NA	TRBJ1-2	TRBV9
TGCGCCAGCAGCCAAGATGTGGGGGAGGTCTACACTGAAGCTTTCTTT	CASSQDVGEVYTEAFF	NA	NA	TRBJ1-1	TRBV4-1
TGTGCCAGCAGCTCCCGGGGACAGGGATACGAGCAGTACTTC	CASSSRGQGYEQYF	TRBD1	NA	TRBJ2-7	TRBV7-9
TGTGCCAGCAGCCCGGGGGGAGTTAACTATGGCTACACCTTC	CASSPGGVNYGYTF	NA	few	TRBJ1-2	TRBV7-9
TGTGCCAGCAGTTATGATCGTCAGGGTGGTGGCTACACCTTC	CASSYDRQGGGYTF	NA	few	TRBJ1-2	TRBV6-6